Listed below are T cell receptor beta chains from one sample, sequenced in a study of CD8+ T cells in alopecia areata. Repertoires were generated with immunoSEQ multiplex PCR, while TCRdb's copy carries only in-frame clones and drops some. The sample consists of some 220,000 clones, less than 75% of them appearing once. Sequences were derived from CD4+ T cells sorted from blood, sampled at week 4, from a patient treated with tofacitinib. These receptors came from a human donor with alopecia areata. CDR3s include the opening cysteine and the closing phenylalanine or tryptophan. Each record gives: D gene, J gene, V gene, clone size, CDR3 protein, CDR3 DNA. D genes are given only for firm matches. Part of the rows lack a size; the others show once, few, many or a class for expanded clones.

D: TRBD1
J: TRBJ2-4
V: TRBV30
size: .
CDR3: CAWKKQGVQNIQYF
DNA: TGTGCCTGGAAAAAACAGGGGGTCCAAAACATTCAGTACTTC

D: TRBD2
J: TRBJ2-7
V: TRBV19
size: few
CDR3: CASSLAGTYEQYF
DNA: TGTGCCAGTAGCTTAGCGGGGACCTACGAGCAGTACTTC

D: .
J: TRBJ1-5
V: TRBV2
size: few
CDR3: CASSPGTSGNQPQHF
DNA: TGTGCCAGCAGTCCCGGGACCTCCGGCAATCAGCCCCAGCATTTT

D: TRBD1
J: TRBJ2-7
V: TRBV7-2
size: .
CDR3: CASSPQGADNEQYF
DNA: TGTGCCAGCAGCCCACAGGGGGCGGACAACGAGCAGTACTTC

D: .
J: TRBJ2-5
V: TRBV20-1
size: .
CDR3: CSARVIETQYF
DNA: TGCAGTGCTAGAGTAATAGAGACCCAGTACTTC

D: .
J: TRBJ2-1
V: TRBV2
size: .
CDR3: CASSDQAVAYNEQFF
DNA: TGTGCCAGCAGTGACCAGGCCGTTGCCTACAATGAGCAGTTCTTC

D: .
J: TRBJ2-2
V: TRBV4-3
size: few
CDR3: CASSRGSTGRTGELFF
DNA: TGCGCCAGCAGCCGGGGGTCTACAGGGAGGACCGGGGAGCTGTTTTTT

D: .
J: TRBJ2-5
V: TRBV2
size: .
CDR3: CASSERRLPETQYF
DNA: TGTGCCAGCAGCGAACGTAGACTTCCAGAGACCCAGTACTTC

D: .
J: TRBJ1-1
V: TRBV30
size: .
CDR3: CAWSDERHLNTEAFF
DNA: TGTGCCTGGAGTGACGAGAGGCACTTGAACACTGAAGCTTTCTTT

D: TRBD1
J: TRBJ1-2
V: TRBV10-3
size: .
CDR3: CAISPDRAHGYTF
DNA: TGTGCCATCAGCCCGGACAGGGCCCATGGCTACACCTTC

D: .
J: TRBJ2-7
V: TRBV4-3
size: .
CDR3: CASSRSPAGYEQYF
DNA: TGCGCCAGCAGCCGCTCCCCAGCAGGGTACGAGCAGTACTTC

D: TRBD1
J: TRBJ1-2
V: TRBV18
size: .
CDR3: CASSPGQGNYGYTF
DNA: TGTGCCAGCTCCCCGGGACAGGGGAACTATGGCTACACCTTC

D: .
J: TRBJ2-5
V: TRBV15
size: .
CDR3: CATSRVGWETQYF
DNA: TGTGCCACCAGCAGAGTTGGGTGGGAGACCCAGTACTTC

D: .
J: TRBJ1-1
V: TRBV29-1
size: .
CDR3: CSVQRGTGNTEAFF
DNA: TGCAGCGTCCAACGCGGGACGGGGAACACTGAAGCTTTCTTT

D: .
J: TRBJ2-7
V: TRBV15
size: .
CDR3: CATSRDLSSYEQYF
DNA: TGTGCCACCAGCAGAGATCTTAGCTCATACGAGCAGTACTTC

D: .
J: TRBJ1-1
V: TRBV27
size: .
CDR3: CASSLSAGNMNTEAFF
DNA: TGTGCCAGCAGTTTATCCGCCGGGAATATGAACACTGAAGCTTTCTTT

D: TRBD1
J: TRBJ1-1
V: TRBV13
size: .
CDR3: CASSNAGTVYNTEAFF
DNA: TGTGCCAGCAGCAATGCCGGGACAGTTTATAACACTGAAGCTTTCTTT

D: .
J: TRBJ2-5
V: TRBV21-1
size: .
CDR3: CATARGGQETQYF
DNA: TGTGCCACTGCGAGAGGGGGACAAGAGACCCAGTACTTC

D: TRBD2
J: TRBJ2-7
V: TRBV4-1
size: .
CDR3: CASSQDPLAGGLRSYEQYF
DNA: TGCGCCAGCAGCCAAGATCCCCTAGCGGGGGGGCTCCGCTCCTACGAGCAGTACTTC

D: .
J: TRBJ1-1
V: TRBV30
size: few
CDR3: CAWGGGGTEAFF
DNA: TGTGCCTGGGGGGGAGGAGGTACTGAAGCTTTCTTT

D: TRBD2
J: TRBJ2-5
V: TRBV7-3
size: few
CDR3: CASSSKRGEETQYF
DNA: TGTGCCAGCAGCTCGAAGCGGGGGGAAGAGACCCAGTACTTC

D: TRBD1
J: TRBJ2-7
V: TRBV6-5
size: few
CDR3: CASSNDRVGEQYF
DNA: TGTGCCAGCAGCAACGACAGGGTGGGCGAGCAGTACTTC

D: .
J: TRBJ2-7
V: TRBV29-1
size: few
CDR3: CSVNEGGIYEQYF
DNA: TGCAGCGTTAACGAAGGGGGGATTTACGAGCAGTACTTC

D: .
J: TRBJ1-6
V: TRBV7-2
size: few
CDR3: CASSLVSGYNSPLHF
DNA: TGTGCCAGCAGCTTAGTCTCTGGATATAATTCACCCCTCCACTTT

D: .
J: TRBJ2-7
V: TRBV5-5
size: .
CDR3: CASRDSTSSYEQYF
DNA: TGTGCCAGCAGGGACAGCACAAGCTCCTACGAGCAGTACTTC

D: .
J: TRBJ2-5
V: TRBV7-8
size: .
CDR3: CASSLAAGGKETQYF
DNA: TGTGCCAGCAGCTTAGCCGCGGGTGGAAAAGAGACCCAGTACTTC

D: TRBD1
J: TRBJ1-2
V: TRBV19
size: .
CDR3: CASSRQGDYGYTF
DNA: TGTGCCAGTAGTAGACAGGGGGATTATGGCTACACCTTC

D: .
J: TRBJ2-1
V: TRBV10-3
size: many
CDR3: CAISEGGMGNEQFF
DNA: TGTGCCATCAGTGAAGGGGGGATGGGAAATGAGCAGTTCTTC

D: .
J: TRBJ1-2
V: TRBV4-1
size: .
CDR3: CASSPNDRQSDGYTF
DNA: TGCGCCAGCAGCCCTAACGATAGGCAGTCCGATGGCTACACCTTC

D: .
J: TRBJ2-1
V: TRBV19
size: .
CDR3: CASSAGLLKADEQFF
DNA: TGTGCCAGTAGTGCGGGACTCCTCAAGGCGGATGAGCAGTTCTTC

D: .
J: TRBJ1-2
V: TRBV25-1
size: .
CDR3: CASSEVGPGYGYTF
DNA: TGTGCCAGCAGTGAAGTGGGCCCGGGCTATGGCTACACCTTC

D: TRBD1
J: TRBJ2-7
V: TRBV2
size: .
CDR3: CASSVQGAIYEQYF
DNA: TGTGCCAGCAGTGTACAGGGGGCTATCTACGAGCAGTACTTC

D: .
J: TRBJ1-1
V: TRBV29-1
size: .
CDR3: CSVETGWVNTEAFF
DNA: TGCAGCGTTGAGACAGGTTGGGTGAACACTGAAGCTTTCTTT

D: TRBD1
J: TRBJ2-2
V: TRBV5-1
size: .
CDR3: CASSPGQANTGELFF
DNA: TGCGCCAGCAGCCCAGGACAGGCGAACACCGGGGAGCTGTTTTTT